Below, 23 T cell receptor beta chains from the same sample are listed, as sequenced in a study of shared clonotypes between healthy human individuals. The protocol was immunoSEQ multiplex PCR, while the TCRdb copy is restricted to in-frame clones and leaves out a portion. The data hold fewer than 700,000 clones, with roughly 72% observed a single time. The sample was PBMCs. The receptors derive from a woman between 35 and 50 years old in good health. Some clones in this sample may be carry-over from other donors' samples.

This clone has a single count. This sequence joins TRBV21-1 and TRBJ2-7; the D call in the table, TRBD1, was not verified against the DNA. TRBV21-1 is noted as a pseudogene. The CDR3 has 16 amino acids. The CDR3 DNA reads as TGTGCCAGCAGCAAGGAGGGACAGGGTTTCCCCTACGAGCAGTACTTC. The encoded protein is CASSKEGQGFPYEQYF.

This clone has a handful of counts. The chain is built from TRBV29-1 and TRBJ2-2; 14 bases map to TRBD2. Germline V gene data show CDR1 as SQVTM and CDR2 as ANQGSEA. Trimming removed 4 bases from V and 4 bases from J; junction bases left unmatched: 8. The CDR3 sequence is 17 residues long. The CDR3 reads CSVAGLAGEWSTGELFF. The CDR3 DNA follows: TGCAGCGTTGCGGGACTAGCGGGAGAGTGGAGCACCGGGGAGCTGTTTTTT.

The V and J genes are TRBV6-6 and TRBJ1-5; no clear D gene. From germline, CDR1 is MNHNY and CDR2 SVGAGI (reference sequence). CDR3 length: 12 amino acids. V gave up 2 bases and J gave up 9 bases, with 8 bases separating them. The CDR3 spells CASSYPLGPQHF. The CDR3 region has the DNA TGTGCCAGCAGTTACCCGTTAGGGCCCCAGCATTTT.

The CDR3 here is CASSSTGASYGYTF. In nucleotides, the CDR3 is TGTGCCAGCAGCTCCACGGGAGCGTCTTATGGCTACACCTTC. The J gene is TRBJ1-2, the V gene TRBV11-2; D is unresolved. CDR3 length: 14 residues. Trimming stripped 4 bases from V and 5 bases from J, with 14 bases between. Germline V gene sequence: CDR1 SGHAT, CDR2 FQNNGV.

The J gene is TRBJ1-5, the V gene TRBV4-2, with 12 bases lining up with TRBD1. This CDR3 region has 16 residues. Per germline, CDR1 LGHNA and CDR2 YNFKEQ. V shed 4 bases and J 1 base; nucleotides not matched to a gene: 2. CDR3 amino acids: CASSPGQGASNQPQHF. The CDR3 nucleotides are TGTGCCAGCAGCCCGGGACAGGGGGCAAGCAATCAGCCCCAGCATTTT.

The chain employs TRBV5-1 and TRBJ2-5; 8 positions agree with TRBD2. Germline V gives CDR1 SGHRS, CDR2 YFSETQ. Losses at the gene ends were 0 bases for V and 2 bases for J; bases not matched to a gene: 6. The CDR3 contains 16 residues. The CDR3 DNA reads TGCGCCAGCAGCTTGGGGCGGGAGGCGTCACAAGAGACCCAGTACTTC. Protein sequence: CASSLGREASQETQYF. Based on the CDR3 plus reference TRBV5-1 and TRBJ2-5, the full variable domain is KAGVTQTPRYLIKTRGQQVTLSCSPISGHRSVSWYQQTPGQGLQFLFEYFSETQRNKGNFPGRFSGRQFSNSRSEMNVSTLELGDSALYLCASSLGREASQETQYFGPGTRLLVL.

A few counts support this clone. The chain recombines TRBV11-2 with TRBJ1-4; 10 bases line up with TRBD1. Germline CDR1 SGHAT, CDR2 FQNNGV. The CDR3 is 17 residues long. With 2 bases clipped from V and 3 bases from J, the junction kept 6 bases outside the gene matches. The CDR3 spells CASSLQRQGASNEKLFF. CDR3 coding DNA: TGTGCCAGCAGCTTACAAAGACAGGGGGCGTCTAATGAAAAACTGTTTTTT.

The chain joins TRBV18 to TRBJ2-7; D assignment may be TRBD1 or TRBD2 (5 bases each). Germline assignment: CDR1 KGHSH and CDR2 LQKENI. The CDR3 consists of 16 residues. Trimming stripped 5 bases from V and 5 bases from J, with 22 bases between. This chain's CDR3 is CASSLSGAGSVDEQYF. The DNA of the CDR3 is TGTGCCAGCTCATTATCCGGGGCAGGGTCGGTGGACGAGCAGTACTTC. Combining the CDR3 with reference TRBV18 and TRBJ2-7 gives the whole variable domain NAGVMQNPRHLVRRRGQEARLRCSPMKGHSHVYWYRQLPEEGLKFMVYLQKENIIDESGMPKERFSAEFPKEGPSILRIQQVVRGDSAAYFCASSLSGAGSVDEQYFGPGTRLTVT.

A note on this clone: The sample carries other DNA sequences with the same CDR3. J is TRBJ2-3 and V is TRBV7-9; possible D gene TRBD2, 6 bases. This CDR3 contains 15 residues. The V and J ends lost 0 bases and 3 bases respectively, with 10 bases between them. The germline V gene has CDR1 SEHNR and CDR2 FQNEAQ (reference sequence). The CDR3 nucleotides are TGTGCCAGCAGCTTAGCGGGAGGATCGACAGATACGCAGTATTTT. Translating gives CASSLAGGSTDTQYF. The entire variable domain, with the rest obtained from reference TRBV7-9 and TRBJ2-3, is as follows: DTGVSQNPRHKITKRGQNVTFRCDPISEHNRLYWYRQTLGQGPEFLTYFQNEAQLEKSRLLSDRFSAERPKGSFSTLEIQRTEQGDSAMYLCASSLAGGSTDTQYFGPGTRLTVL.

This clone occurred once. This chain connects TRBV7-9 to TRBJ2-2; 12 bases line up with TRBD2. This CDR3 spans 17 amino acids. Per germline, CDR1 SEHNR and CDR2 FQNEAQ (reference sequence). V lost 5 bases, J lost 5 bases, and 9 bases stayed unmatched. CDR3 DNA sequence: TGTGCCAGCAGCCCCCCGACTAGCGGGAGTTTAACCGGGGAGCTGTTTTTT. This codes for CASSPPTSGSLTGELFF.

This chain uses TRBV10-3 with TRBJ1-1; 7 positions agree with TRBD1. V gave up 2 bases and J gave up 1 base; unmatched junction bases: 7. The CDR3 spans 16 residues. CDR1 is ENHRY, CDR2 SYGVKD, per germline. CDR3: CAISEMRGTANTEAFF. The CDR3, as DNA: TGTGCCATCAGTGAGATGAGAGGGACAGCGAACACTGAAGCTTTCTTT.

Note on this clone: This may be a read error: a much more frequent sequence differs by one nucleotide. The DNA is left out, because the CDR3 cannot be placed on it with certainty; the CDR3 is given as TCRdb lists it. The CDR3 here is CASSLVALGNHTEVFF. The chain carries TRBV7-9 and TRBJ1-1. Germline V gene sequence: CDR1 SEHNR, CDR2 FQNEAQ (reference sequence). With termini counted, the CDR3 has 16 amino acids.

The chain carries TRBV18 and TRBJ2-1, with D possibly matching TRBD2 (6 bases). The CDR3 sequence is 16 residues long. CDR1 and CDR2 (germline): KGHSH, LQKENI. V lost 6 bases and J 5 bases, leaving 20 bases between the germline ends. In nucleotides, the CDR3 is TGTGCCAGCTCCAACCCTCAGGGACTCGCAAACAATGAGCAGTTCTTC. Its translation: CASSNPQGLANNEQFF.

The chain links TRBV27 to TRBJ1-1; D possibly corresponds to TRBD1 (6 bases). CDR1 is MNHEY, CDR2 SMNVEV, per germline (reference sequence). The V and J ends lost 8 bases and 1 base respectively, with 17 bases between them. This CDR3 region has 15 residues. The CDR3 is CASRSTGTPNTEAFF. The CDR3 coding sequence is TGTGCCAGCCGATCAACCGGGACACCGAACACTGAAGCTTTCTTT.

The rearrangement joins TRBV7-9 to TRBJ2-7, with TRBD2 matching 14 bases. This CDR3 is 17 amino acids long. V was pared by 4 bases and J by 0 bases, with 5 bases of the junction left unmatched. Germline V gene sequence: CDR1 SEHNR, CDR2 FQNEAQ (reference sequence). In DNA form, the CDR3 reads TGTGCCAGCAGCTCCGGACTAGCGGGAGGCCGCTCCTACGAGCAGTACTTC. Protein product: CASSSGLAGGRSYEQYF. The full variable domain, its missing parts supplied by reference TRBV7-9 and TRBJ2-7, is DTGVSQNPRHKITKRGQNVTFRCDPISEHNRLYWYRQTLGQGPEFLTYFQNEAQLEKSRLLSDRFSAERPKGSFSTLEIQRTEQGDSAMYLCASSSGLAGGRSYEQYFGPGTRLTVT.

The chain links TRBV6-5 to TRBJ2-7; 9 bases match TRBD1. The CDR3 has 16 amino acids. V gave up 2 bases and J gave up 9 bases; unmatched junction bases: 14. Germline assignment: CDR1 MNHEY and CDR2 SVGAGI. CDR3 sequence (DNA): TGTGCCAGCAGTTACCGGGCGGTAGGACAGGGGAAAATGCAGTACTTC. Its translation: CASSYRAVGQGKMQYF.

This clone was seen a handful of times. The J gene is TRBJ1-5, the V gene TRBV5-4; 9 bases are shared with TRBD1. The CDR3 totals 15 residues. Germline loops: CDR1 SGHNT, CDR2 YYREEE (reference sequence). V was pared by 4 bases and J by 3 bases, with 5 bases of the junction left unmatched. The CDR3 protein is CASSPGTGSNQPQHF. CDR3 sequence (DNA): TGTGCCAGCAGCCCCGGGACAGGGTCCAATCAGCCCCAGCATTTT.

In DNA form, the CDR3 reads TGCAGCGTTGCCCCCTTACAGGGTCTCCAAGAGACCCAGTACTTC. Protein: CSVAPLQGLQETQYF. V is TRBV29-1 and J is TRBJ2-5; perhaps TRBD1 as D (6 bases). Trimming removed 4 bases from V and 1 base from J, with 16 bases in between. The CDR3 covers 15 residues. CDR1 SQVTM and CDR2 ANQGSEA come from the germline V gene.

The chain uses TRBV18 and TRBJ1-1; 9 bases line up with TRBD1. This CDR3 spans 16 amino acids. Germline CDR1 and CDR2: KGHSH and LQKENI. V was pared by 3 bases and J by 2 bases, with 7 bases of the junction left unmatched. This CDR3 reads CASSPLQGAANTEAFF. Here the CDR3 DNA reads TGTGCCAGCTCACCGTTACAGGGGGCGGCTAACACTGAAGCTTTCTTT. Full variable domain (missing parts from reference TRBV18 and TRBJ1-1): NAGVMQNPRHLVRRRGQEARLRCSPMKGHSHVYWYRQLPEEGLKFMVYLQKENIIDESGMPKERFSAEFPKEGPSILRIQQVVRGDSAAYFCASSPLQGAANTEAFFGQGTRLTVV.

This clone is a singleton in its sample. This chain links TRBV25-1 with TRBJ1-2; TRBD1 is a possible D gene (5 bases). The CDR3 runs to 14 residues. Trimming shortened V by 0 bases and J by 7 bases, and 12 bases separated the two germline ends. Germline-derived CDR1 and CDR2 are MGHDK and SYGVNS. CDR3 nucleotides: TGTGCCAGCAGTGAATACGGGGGGTGGGGTGGCTACACCTTC. Residues: CASSEYGGWGGYTF.

The sample holds many counts of this clone. This chain links TRBV4-3 with TRBJ2-3, with a possible D match to TRBD2 (5 bases). This CDR3 region has 13 residues. Germline CDR1 and CDR2: LGHNA and YSLEER. V was trimmed by 1 base and J by 14 bases, leaving 16 bases between them. CDR3 loop: CASSQGLAKRSYF. The DNA for the CDR3 is TGCGCCAGCAGCCAAGGCCTAGCCAAACGCTCGTATTTT.

The chain couples TRBV5-1 to TRBJ1-2; D is possibly TRBD1 (5 bases). This CDR3 comprises 14 residues. The germline V gene has CDR1 SGHRS and CDR2 YFSETQ. V lost 4 bases to trimming and J lost 4 bases, with 14 bases between them. CDR3 in amino acids: CASSGQGYGYGYTF. In DNA, the CDR3 is TGCGCCAGCAGCGGCCAGGGATACGGCTATGGCTACACCTTC.

V is TRBV7-6 and J is TRBJ2-2, with D maybe TRBD2 (5 bases). The CDR3 totals 15 residues. Germline CDR1 SGHVS, CDR2 FNYEAQ. Trimming removed 7 bases at V and 6 bases at J, with 18 bases between. The CDR3 DNA reads TGTGCCAGCACCGGAACTAGGGCGAGGTCCGGGGAGCTGTTTTTT. Encoded protein: CASTGTRARSGELFF. Full variable domain (missing parts from reference TRBV7-6 and TRBJ2-2): GAGVSQSPRYKVTKRGQDVALRCDPISGHVSLYWYRQALGQGPEFLTYFNYEAQQDKSGLPNDRFSAERPEGSISTLTIQRTEQRDSAMYRCASTGTRARSGELFFGEGSRLTVL.